The T cell receptor (beta chain) under discussion was sequenced for a study of CD8 T cells in ankylosing spondylitis. Study-level findings and limits: With a CD8+ phenotype, disease-linked clones were relatively rare in peripheral blood. Blood from ankylosing spondylitis patients appeared to carry a characteristic eight-variant TCR beta motif.

This clonotype was seen at least ten times. Its target is unknown. The CDR3 spans 15 residues. CDR1 and CDR2 from the germline V gene are SGDLS and YYNGEE. J was trimmed by 3 bases and V by 0 bases; bases with no gene match: 5. By quantitative 5'-RACE with molecular barcodes, the TCR beta libraries were made. In TCRdb, the 5' RACE reads were re-called with MiXCR into one record per CDR3 protein. Among about 220,000 distinct CDR3 sequences listed, 7% to 8% were seen once. The J gene is TRBJ1-2, the V gene TRBV9, with 7 bases fitting TRBD1. This receptor was identified in a male donor with ankylosing spondylitis. The sequencing sample was made of blood, either unsorted or a sorted T cell fraction (not recorded which). The CDR3 here is CASSVEEGADYGYTF. In nucleotides, the CDR3 is TGTGCCAGCAGCGTAGAGGAGGGGGCGGACTATGGCTACACCTTC.